Listed below are T cell receptor beta chains from one sample, sequenced in a study of OX40 agonist ivuxolimab in advanced cancers. Repertoires were generated with immunoSEQ multiplex PCR, while TCRdb's copy carries only in-frame clones and drops some. The sample comprises roughly 110,000 clones, roughly 90% of which are singletons, and about 1.2% rests with the top ten. Sequenced here: CD4+ or CD8+ T cells sorted from blood, sampled in a trial of the OX40 agonist ivuxolimab. Source of these receptors: an adult with an advanced solid tumor such as melanoma, head and neck, liver or kidney cancer. CDR3s include the opening cysteine and the closing phenylalanine or tryptophan. D genes are given only for firm matches. Expanded clones are given a class, and other clones once, few, many or no size at all.

size,D,V,J,CDR3,DNA
.,.,TRBV7-9,TRBJ2-1,CASSLRPPRVEQFF,TGTGCCAGCAGCCTACGACCCCCTAGGGTTGAGCAGTTCTTC
few,.,TRBV20-1,TRBJ1-1,CSARVEGGAFF,TGCAGTGCTAGAGTTGAGGGGGGAGCTTTCTTT
.,.,TRBV4-3,TRBJ1-2,CASSQEQSNYGYTF,TGCGCCAGCAGCCAAGAGCAGTCTAACTATGGCTACACCTTC
.,.,TRBV5-5,TRBJ2-7,CASSPQAGSYEQYF,TGTGCCAGCAGCCCGCAGGCGGGGTCCTACGAGCAGTACTTC
.,TRBD1,TRBV28,TRBJ1-5,CASSKTGQGAQYSNQPQHF,TGTGCCAGCAGTAAGACGGGACAGGGGGCCCAATATAGCAATCAGCCCCAGCATTTT
.,.,TRBV7-2,TRBJ2-5,CASSLVEGTETQYF,TGTGCCAGCAGCTTAGTTGAGGGGACGGAGACCCAGTACTTC
.,.,TRBV10-3,TRBJ2-2,CAALRGPEVGELFF,TGTGCCGCCCTACGCGGGCCGGAGGTCGGGGAGCTGTTTTTT
.,.,TRBV6-1,TRBJ1-5,CASREDGPDKPQHF,TGTGCCAGCAGGGAGGATGGACCTGACAAGCCCCAGCATTTT
.,.,TRBV6-5,TRBJ1-1,CASSRGQTGTEAFF,TGTGCCAGCAGCCGAGGACAGACGGGCACTGAAGCTTTCTTT
.,TRBD2,TRBV27,TRBJ2-3,CASSLREGDTQYF,TGTGCCAGCAGTTTGCGGGAGGGTGATACGCAGTATTTT
.,.,TRBV27,TRBJ2-6,CASSFSGSGANVLTF,TGTGCCAGCAGTTTCTCGGGCTCTGGGGCCAACGTCCTGACTTTC
.,TRBD2,TRBV11-2,TRBJ2-1,CASSLLAGAGSYNEQFF,TGTGCCAGCAGCTTGCTAGCGGGCGCTGGCTCCTACAATGAGCAGTTCTTC
.,.,TRBV5-1,TRBJ2-7,CASSPRFWGRGDEQYF,TGCGCCAGCAGCCCTAGATTTTGGGGGAGAGGGGACGAGCAGTACTTC
once,.,TRBV28,TRBJ1-5,CAGGVNQPQHF,TGTGCCGGAGGGGTGAATCAGCCCCAGCATTTT
.,.,TRBV2,TRBJ1-6,CASSQDLNSPLHF,TGTGCCAGCAGCCAGGACCTGAATTCACCCCTCCACTTT
.,.,TRBV30,TRBJ2-2,CACNVGTQANTGELFF,TGTGCCTGTAACGTCGGGACTCAGGCGAACACCGGGGAGCTGTTTTTT